This TCR beta chain stems from a study of shared clonotypes between healthy human individuals. The CDR3 sequence is 13 residues long. The germline V gene encodes CDR1 KGHSH and CDR2 LQKENI. With 0 bases removed from V and 2 bases from J, the gap between germline ends came to 4 bases. This clone has just a few counts. The antigen is not known. Other DNA sequences in the sample encode the same CDR3. The table came from immunoSEQ multiplex PCR; TCRdb's copy has only in-frame clones and leaves some out. The sample yields some 2,500,000 clones, 93% seen once. General study points: Sharing across four donors was seen in 4% to 6.5% of naive CD4 clonotypes. The authors sampled blood alone, and tissue repertoires likely differ.

This chain uses TRBV18 with TRBJ1-1; D is ambiguous. The TCR comes from a man younger than 30 in good health. Some clones in this sample may be carry-over from other donors' samples. The sequenced sample was naive CD4+ T cells from PBMCs. Subset reported: CD45RA+ positively selected. The CDR3 sequence: CASSPPVNTEAFF. The CDR3 bases are TGTGCCAGCTCACCACCGGTAAACACTGAAGCTTTCTTT.